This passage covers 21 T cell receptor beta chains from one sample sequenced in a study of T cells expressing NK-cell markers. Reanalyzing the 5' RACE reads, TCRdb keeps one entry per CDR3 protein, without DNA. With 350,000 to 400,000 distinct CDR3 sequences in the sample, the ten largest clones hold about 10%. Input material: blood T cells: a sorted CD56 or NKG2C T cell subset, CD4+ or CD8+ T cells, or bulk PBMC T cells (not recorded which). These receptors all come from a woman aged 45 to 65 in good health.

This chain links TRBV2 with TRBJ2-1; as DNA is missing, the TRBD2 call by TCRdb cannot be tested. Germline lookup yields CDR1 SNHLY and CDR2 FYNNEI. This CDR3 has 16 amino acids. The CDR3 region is CASSGGLAGGANEQFF.

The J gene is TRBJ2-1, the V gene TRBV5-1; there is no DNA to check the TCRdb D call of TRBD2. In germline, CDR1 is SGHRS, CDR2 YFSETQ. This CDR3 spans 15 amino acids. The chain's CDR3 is CASSRLEELANEQFF.

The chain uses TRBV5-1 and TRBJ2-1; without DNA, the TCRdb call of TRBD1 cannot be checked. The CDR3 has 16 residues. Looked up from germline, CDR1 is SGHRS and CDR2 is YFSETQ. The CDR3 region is CASSRWTGQGDDEQFF.

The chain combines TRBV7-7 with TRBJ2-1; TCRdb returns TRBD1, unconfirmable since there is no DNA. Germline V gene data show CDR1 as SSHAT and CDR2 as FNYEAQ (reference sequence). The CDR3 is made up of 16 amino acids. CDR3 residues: CASSLGLGVGGDEQFF. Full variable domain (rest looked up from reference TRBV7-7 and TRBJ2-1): GAGVSQSPRYKVTKRGQDVTLRCDPISSHATLYWYQQALGQGPEFLTYFNYEAQPDKSGLPSDRFSAERPEGSISTLTIQRTEQRDSAMYRCASSLGLGVGGDEQFFGPGTRLTVL.

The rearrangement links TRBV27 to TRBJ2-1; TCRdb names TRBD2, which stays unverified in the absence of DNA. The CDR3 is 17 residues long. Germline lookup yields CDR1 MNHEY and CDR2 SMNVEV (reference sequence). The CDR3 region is CASSLSRTSGRRNEQFF.

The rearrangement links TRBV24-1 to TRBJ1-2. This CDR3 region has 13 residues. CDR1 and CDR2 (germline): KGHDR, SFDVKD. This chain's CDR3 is CATSQGRTYGYTF.

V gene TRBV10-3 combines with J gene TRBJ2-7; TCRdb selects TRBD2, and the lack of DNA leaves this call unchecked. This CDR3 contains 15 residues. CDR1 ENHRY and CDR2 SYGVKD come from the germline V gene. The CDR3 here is CAISELSREGYEQYF.

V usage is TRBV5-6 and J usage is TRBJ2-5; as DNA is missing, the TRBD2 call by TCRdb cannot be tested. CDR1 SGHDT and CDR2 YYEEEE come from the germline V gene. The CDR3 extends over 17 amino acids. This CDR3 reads CASNPTSGIGTGETQYF.

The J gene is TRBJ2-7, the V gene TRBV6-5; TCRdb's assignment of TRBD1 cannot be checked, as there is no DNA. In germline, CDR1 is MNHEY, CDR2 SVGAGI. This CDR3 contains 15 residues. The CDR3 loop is CASRGSGAGDHEQYF.

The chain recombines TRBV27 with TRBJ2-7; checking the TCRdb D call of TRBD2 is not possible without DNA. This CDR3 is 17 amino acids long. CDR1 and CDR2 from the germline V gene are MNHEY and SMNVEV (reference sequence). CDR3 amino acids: CASSYQGVAGGWYEQYF.

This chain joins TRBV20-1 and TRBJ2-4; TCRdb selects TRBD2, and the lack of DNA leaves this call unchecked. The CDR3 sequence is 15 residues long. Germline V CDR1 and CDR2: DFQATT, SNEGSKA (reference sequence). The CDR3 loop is CSARDGMRESYIQYF.

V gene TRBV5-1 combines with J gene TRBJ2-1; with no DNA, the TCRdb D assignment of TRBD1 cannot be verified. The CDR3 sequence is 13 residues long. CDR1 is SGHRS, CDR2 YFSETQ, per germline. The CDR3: CASSSRTGGPQFF.

This CDR3 is CSTAGARKHEQFF. The V and J genes are TRBV29-1 and TRBJ2-1; TCRdb returns TRBD1, unconfirmable since there is no DNA. There are 13 residues in the CDR3. CDR1 is SQVTM, CDR2 ANQGSEA, per germline.

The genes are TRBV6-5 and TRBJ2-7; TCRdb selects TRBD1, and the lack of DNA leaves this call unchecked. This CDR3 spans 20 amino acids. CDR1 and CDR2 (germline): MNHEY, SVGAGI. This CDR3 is CASSYPLQGQGGRTLYEQYF.

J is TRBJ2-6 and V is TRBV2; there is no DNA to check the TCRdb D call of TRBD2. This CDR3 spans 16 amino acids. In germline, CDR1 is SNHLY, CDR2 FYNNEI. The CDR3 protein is CAGLAGLSSGANVLTF.

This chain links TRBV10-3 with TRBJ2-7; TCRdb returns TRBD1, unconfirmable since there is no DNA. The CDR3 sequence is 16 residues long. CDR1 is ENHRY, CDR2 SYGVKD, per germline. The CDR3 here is CAISGASRTLSYEQYF.

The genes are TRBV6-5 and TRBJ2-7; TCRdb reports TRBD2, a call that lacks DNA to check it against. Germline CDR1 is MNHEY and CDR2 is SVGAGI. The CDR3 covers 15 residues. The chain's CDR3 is CASSQTSGPSYEQYF.

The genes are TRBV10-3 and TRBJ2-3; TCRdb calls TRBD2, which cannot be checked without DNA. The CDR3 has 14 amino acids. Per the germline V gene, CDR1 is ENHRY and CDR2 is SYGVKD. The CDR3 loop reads CATLSGASTDTQYF.

This CDR3 is CASSPVSFMRPGELFF. The V and J genes are TRBV6-5 and TRBJ2-2. Germline assignment: CDR1 MNHEY and CDR2 SVGAGI. The CDR3 sequence is 16 residues long.

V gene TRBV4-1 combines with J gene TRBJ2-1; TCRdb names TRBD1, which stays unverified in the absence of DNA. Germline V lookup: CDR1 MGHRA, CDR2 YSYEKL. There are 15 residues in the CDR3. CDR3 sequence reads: CASSPPGSPFNEQFF.

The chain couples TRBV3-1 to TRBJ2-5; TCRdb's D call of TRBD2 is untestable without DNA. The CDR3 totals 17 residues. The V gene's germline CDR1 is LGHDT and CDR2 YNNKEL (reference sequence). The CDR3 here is CASSQLLGGDSPETQYF.